These 22 T cell receptor beta chains originate from one sample sequenced in a study of T cell changes during pregnancy in multiple sclerosis. TCRdb keeps only in-frame clones here, not all; method: immunoSEQ multiplex PCR. The sample has some 70,000 clones, 80% to 95% seen once. The sequencing used peripheral blood, collected after pregnancy. These receptors all come from a female donor in good health, enrolled as a control in a pregnancy study.

The chain joins TRBV6-1 to TRBJ1-6; D might be TRBD1 (6 bases). The CDR3 runs to 14 residues. The germline V gene encodes CDR1 MNHNS and CDR2 SASEGT. Trimming took 5 bases from V and 10 from J, leaving 15 bases between them. The CDR3 reads CASSRGYGGSPLHF. The CDR3 region has the DNA TGTGCCAGCAGTAGGGGGTATGGTGGCTCACCCCTCCACTTT.

The chain uses TRBV30 and TRBJ2-1; no firm D call. The length of the CDR3 is 13 residues. Germline assignment: CDR1 GTSNPN and CDR2 SVGIG (reference sequence). V was cut by 2 bases and J by 9 bases, with 14 bases left in between. The CDR3, as DNA: TGTGCCTGGAGTCTAGAGTCGCGACGTGAGCAGTTCTTC. Translated: CAWSLESRREQFF.

The chain joins TRBV5-1 to TRBJ1-1; D remains unclear. This CDR3 comprises 17 residues. Trimming removed 0 bases at V and 0 bases at J, with 15 bases between. Germline V CDR1 and CDR2: SGHRS, YFSETQ. CDR3 in amino acids: CASSLAGRARMNTEAFF. The DNA for the CDR3 is TGCGCCAGCAGCTTGGCCGGGAGGGCCAGAATGAACACTGAAGCTTTCTTT.

V usage is TRBV28 and J usage is TRBJ2-7; D is perhaps TRBD1 (5 bases). The CDR3 extends over 14 amino acids. From germline, CDR1 is MDHEN and CDR2 SYDVKM. Trimming pared 7 bases from V and 1 base from J, leaving 14 bases between. CDR3: CASTPGHRSYEQYF. DNA for the CDR3: TGTGCCAGCACCCCAGGGCACAGGTCCTACGAGCAGTACTTC.

This sequence joins TRBV18 and TRBJ1-3; D is undetermined. Per germline, CDR1 KGHSH and CDR2 LQKENI. The CDR3 runs to 15 residues. Trimming left V 0 bases short and J 0 bases short, with 6 bases between. The CDR3 DNA is TGTGCCAGCTCACCACCGAGTAACTCTGGAAACACCATATATTTT. It is translated as CASSPPSNSGNTIYF.

A single count supports this clone. The chain is built from TRBV5-5 and TRBJ1-4, with 9 bases fitting TRBD1. The CDR3 totals 17 residues. V was pared by 2 bases and J by 5 bases, with 10 bases of the junction left unmatched. The germline V gene encodes CDR1 SGHKS and CDR2 YYEKEE (reference sequence). The CDR3: CASSFPGQGRLNEKLFF. CDR3 sequence (DNA): TGTGCCAGCAGCTTCCCGGGACAGGGCCGTCTGAATGAAAAACTGTTTTTT. Full variable domain (rest looked up from reference TRBV5-5 and TRBJ1-4): DAGVTQSPTHLIKTRGQQVTLRCSPISGHKSVSWYQQVLGQGPQFIFQYYEKEERGRGNFPDRFSARQFPNYSSELNVNALLLGDSALYLCASSFPGQGRLNEKLFFGSGTQLSVL.

The chain uses TRBV5-1 and TRBJ2-3; 8 nucleotides match TRBD1. V trimming: 2 bases; J trimming: 6 bases; junction bases outside the gene matches: 11. Germline-derived CDR1 and CDR2 are SGHRS and YFSETQ. The CDR3 totals 16 residues. The CDR3 loop reads CASSLGGTGTGDTQYF. CDR3 in DNA: TGCGCCAGCAGCTTAGGGGGGACAGGTACAGGGGATACGCAGTATTTT.

The J gene is TRBJ2-7, the V gene TRBV6-1; 9 nucleotides agree with TRBD1. Germline V lookup: CDR1 MNHNS, CDR2 SASEGT. This CDR3 is 15 amino acids long. Trimming took 1 base from V and 3 from J; bases not matched to a gene: 4. The DNA of the CDR3 is TGTGCCAGCAGTGAAGAGGACAGGGGCGTCTACGAGCAGTACTTC. Amino acids: CASSEEDRGVYEQYF.

The V and J genes are TRBV9 and TRBJ2-5, with D maybe TRBD2 (6 bases). Germline values: CDR1 SGDLS, CDR2 YYNGEE. The CDR3 loop spans 15 amino acids. Trimming removed 3 bases at V and 3 bases at J, with 15 bases between. The CDR3 sequence: CASSATGRIKETQYF. DNA of the CDR3: TGTGCCAGCAGCGCCACCGGGAGAATAAAAGAGACCCAGTACTTC.

This clone was seen a handful of times. The rearrangement uses TRBV2 and TRBJ2-7; D might be TRBD1 (5 bases). V dropped 4 bases and J dropped 1 base, with 8 bases sitting between them. The CDR3 runs to 13 residues. Germline V gene lookup returns CDR1 SNHLY and CDR2 FYNNEI. The CDR3 loop is CASSASGSYEQYF. The CDR3 region has the DNA TGTGCCAGCAGTGCTTCAGGGTCCTACGAGCAGTACTTC.

The V call is TRBV10-3, the J call TRBJ2-5; 10 positions match TRBD1. Germline V CDR1 and CDR2: ENHRY, SYGVKD. There are 15 residues in the CDR3. V was pared by 2 bases and J by 4 bases, with 4 bases of the junction left unmatched. In nucleotides, the CDR3 is TGTGCCATCAGTGAGCAAGGGACAGGGGTAGAGACCCAGTACTTC. This encodes CAISEQGTGVETQYF.

The chain employs TRBV18 and TRBJ1-5; a weak D match, TRBD1 (5 bases). V lost 6 bases and J 7 bases, leaving 13 bases between the germline ends. CDR1 is KGHSH and CDR2 is LQKENI in the germline V gene. This CDR3 region has 13 residues. For the CDR3, the DNA is TGTGCCAGCTCCGGGGGGGAGGGCCAGCCCCAGCATTTT. Amino acids: CASSGGEGQPQHF.

V is TRBV7-5 and J is TRBJ2-1; TRBD2 reflects the table's D call only, with no check against the DNA. TRBV7-5 corresponds to a pseudogene. The CDR3 runs 18 residues. DNA for the CDR3: TGTGTCAGAAGCCCCAGACTAGCGGGGGTCCCCTCCTACAATGAGCAGTTCTTC. It translates to CVRSPRLAGVPSYNEQFF.

The V call is TRBV30, the J call TRBJ2-5, with 8 bases aligning to TRBD2. With V trimmed by 0 bases and J by 5 bases, 11 bases remained unmatched. The CDR3 sequence is 16 residues long. From germline, CDR1 is GTSNPN and CDR2 SVGIG (reference sequence). The CDR3 region has the DNA TGTGCCTGGAGTGTACCGGGAGGGACAAGTATGGAGACCCAGTACTTC. Its protein is CAWSVPGGTSMETQYF.

The chain carries TRBV7-2 and TRBJ2-1, with 12 bases that match TRBD2. The germline V gene encodes CDR1 SGHTA and CDR2 FQGNSA. After removal of 4 bases from V and 6 bases from J, the junction contained 7 bases not matched to a gene. This CDR3 comprises 16 residues. CDR3 region: CASSSLAGGRGNEQFF. The CDR3 DNA is TGTGCCAGCAGCTCGCTAGCGGGGGGGAGGGGCAATGAGCAGTTCTTC.

This clone was picked up a small number of times. The chain joins TRBV19 to TRBJ2-5; 7 bases are shared with TRBD2. Germline V gene lookup returns CDR1 LNHDA and CDR2 SQIVND (reference sequence). This CDR3 has 12 amino acids. V lost 9 bases to trimming and J lost 2 bases; unmatched junction nucleotides: 3. The CDR3 is CARGAGQETQYF. CDR3 sequence (DNA): TGTGCCAGGGGAGCGGGGCAAGAGACCCAGTACTTC. Variable domain in full (rest from reference TRBV19 and TRBJ2-5): DGGITQSPKYLFRKEGQNVTLSCEQNLNHDAMYWYRQDPGQGLRLIYYSQIVNDFQKGDIAEGYSVSREKKESFPLTVTSAQKNPTAFYLCARGAGQETQYFGPGTRLLVL.

This sequence joins TRBV10-2 and TRBJ2-2, with D maybe TRBD1 (5 bases). Germline assignment: CDR1 WSHSY and CDR2 SAAADI. CDR3 size: 16 residues. Deletions cut 0 bases from V and 4 bases from J, with 12 bases between. The CDR3 DNA sequence: TGCGCCAGCAGTGAGTCTCCCAGGGATGGCACCGGGGAGCTGTTTTTT. This sequence encodes CASSESPRDGTGELFF.

The J gene is TRBJ2-7, the V gene TRBV6-8; the match to TRBD2 covers 14 bases. CDR3 length equals 17 residues. V lost 4 bases, J lost 0 bases, and 5 bases stayed unmatched. Per the germline V gene, CDR1 is MNHGY and CDR2 is SAAAGT. The CDR3 bases are TGTGCCAGCAGTTGCCACGGACTAGCGGGAGGCTCCTACGAGCAGTACTTC. It codes for CASSCHGLAGGSYEQYF.

The chain recombines TRBV4-3 with TRBJ2-5; 7 bases are a match to TRBD2. Germline V gene lookup returns CDR1 LGHNA and CDR2 YSLEER. The CDR3 is made up of 15 amino acids. After removal of 1 base from V and 1 base from J, the junction contained 3 bases not matched to a gene. CDR3 nucleotides: TGCGCCAGCAGCCAAGGGCCTAGCGGCCAAGAGACCCAGTACTTC. Translated, it gives CASSQGPSGQETQYF.

The chain couples TRBV5-1 to TRBJ2-2; D gene uncertain. Germline assignment: CDR1 SGHRS and CDR2 YFSETQ. The CDR3 runs to 13 residues. V shed 3 bases and J shed 5 bases, with 8 bases lying between them. CDR3 nucleotide sequence: TGCGCCAGCAGCTCGGTACCGACCGGGGAGCTGTTTTTT. This gives the protein CASSSVPTGELFF.

The V and J genes are TRBV15 and TRBJ2-1; 10 positions agree with TRBD2. Trimming removed 3 bases from V and 6 bases from J; junction bases left unmatched: 5. There are 15 residues in the CDR3. Looked up from germline, CDR1 is LNHNV and CDR2 is YYDKDF (reference sequence). CDR3 region: CATSSALAGVNEQFF. For the CDR3, the DNA is TGTGCCACCAGCAGTGCTCTAGCGGGGGTCAATGAGCAGTTCTTC.

The chain links TRBV28 to TRBJ2-7; no reliable D call. Per the germline V gene, CDR1 is MDHEN and CDR2 is SYDVKM. The CDR3 runs to 15 residues. V was cut by 4 bases and J by 3 bases, with 16 bases left in between. This CDR3 reads CASSSPVSGHYEQYF. CDR3 nucleotide sequence: TGTGCCAGCAGTTCCCCGGTTTCAGGCCACTACGAGCAGTACTTC.